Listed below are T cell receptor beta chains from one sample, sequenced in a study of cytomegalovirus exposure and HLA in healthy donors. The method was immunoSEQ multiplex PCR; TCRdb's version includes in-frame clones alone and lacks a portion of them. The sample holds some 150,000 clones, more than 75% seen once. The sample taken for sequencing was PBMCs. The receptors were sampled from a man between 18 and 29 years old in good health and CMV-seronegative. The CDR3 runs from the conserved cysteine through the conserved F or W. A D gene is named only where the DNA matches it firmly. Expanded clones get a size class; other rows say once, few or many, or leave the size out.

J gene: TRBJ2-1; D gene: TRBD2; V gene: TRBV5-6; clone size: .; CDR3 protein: CASTPRGLAGYNEQFF; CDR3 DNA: TGTGCCAGCACCCCGCGAGGACTAGCGGGCTACAATGAGCAGTTCTTC
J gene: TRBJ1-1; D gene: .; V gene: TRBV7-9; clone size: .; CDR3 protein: CASSPRAGRTEAFF; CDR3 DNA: TGTGCCAGCAGCCCGAGGGCCGGGAGGACTGAAGCTTTCTTT
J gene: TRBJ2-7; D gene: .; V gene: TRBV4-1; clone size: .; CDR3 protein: CASSQVRAYEQYF; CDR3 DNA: TGCGCCAGCAGCCAAGTACGGGCCTACGAGCAGTACTTC
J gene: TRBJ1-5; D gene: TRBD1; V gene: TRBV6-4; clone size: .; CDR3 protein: CASSDVGQVGCAGGVDQPQHF; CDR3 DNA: TGTGCCAGCAGTGACGTCGGACAGGTAGGTTGTGCGGGCGGAGTTGATCAGCCCCAGCATTTT
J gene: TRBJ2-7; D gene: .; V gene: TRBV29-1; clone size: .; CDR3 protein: CSVEVHETGYEQYF; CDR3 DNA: TGCAGCGTGGAGGTTCACGAGACGGGGTACGAGCAGTACTTC
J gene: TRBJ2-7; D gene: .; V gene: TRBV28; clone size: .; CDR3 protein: CASSGWTGTYEQYF; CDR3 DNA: TGTGCCAGCAGTGGATGGACGGGGACCTACGAGCAGTACTTC
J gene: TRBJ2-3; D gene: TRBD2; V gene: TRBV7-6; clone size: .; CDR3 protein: CASSLVPSGRSDTQYF; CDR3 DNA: TGTGCCAGCAGCTTAGTCCCTAGCGGGAGGTCAGATACGCAGTATTTT
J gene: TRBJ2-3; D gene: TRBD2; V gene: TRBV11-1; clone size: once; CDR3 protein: CASSLTSGLAGGTQYF; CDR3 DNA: TGTGCCAGCAGCTTGACATCGGGACTAGCGGGGGGGACGCAGTATTTT
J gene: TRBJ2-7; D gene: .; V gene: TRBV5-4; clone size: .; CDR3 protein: CASSFGQESYEQYF; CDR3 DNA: TGTGCCAGCAGCTTCGGCCAGGAAAGCTACGAGCAGTACTTC
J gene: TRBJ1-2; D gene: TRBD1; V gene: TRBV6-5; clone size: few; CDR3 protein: CASSSSGQYGYTF; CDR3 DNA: TGTGCCAGCAGTTCCTCGGGACAGTATGGCTACACCTTC
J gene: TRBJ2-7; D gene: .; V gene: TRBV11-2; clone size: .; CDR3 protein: CASSPRRVAYEQYF; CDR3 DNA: TGTGCCAGCAGCCCCAGGCGGGTGGCCTACGAGCAGTACTTC
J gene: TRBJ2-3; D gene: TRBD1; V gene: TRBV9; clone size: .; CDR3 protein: CASSVGTGDADTQYF; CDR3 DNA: TGTGCCAGCAGCGTCGGGACAGGGGACGCAGATACGCAGTATTTT
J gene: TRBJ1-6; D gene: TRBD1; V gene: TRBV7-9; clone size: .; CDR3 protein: CASSARQGSPLHF; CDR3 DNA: TGTGCCAGCAGCGCCCGACAGGGGTCCCCCCTCCACTTT
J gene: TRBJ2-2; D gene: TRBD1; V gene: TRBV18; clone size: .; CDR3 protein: CASSPRTGVSGELFF; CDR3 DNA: TGTGCCAGCTCACCTAGGACAGGGGTCTCCGGGGAGCTGTTTTTT
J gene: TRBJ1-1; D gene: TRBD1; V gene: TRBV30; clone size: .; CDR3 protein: CAWRSRGTGGIEAFF; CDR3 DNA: TGTGCCTGGAGATCTCGGGGGACAGGGGGCATTGAAGCTTTCTTT
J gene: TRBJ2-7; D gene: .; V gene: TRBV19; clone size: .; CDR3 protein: CASSLEGGLSYEQYF; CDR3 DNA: TGTGCAAGTAGTCTGGAGGGAGGCCTCTCCTACGAGCAGTACTTC
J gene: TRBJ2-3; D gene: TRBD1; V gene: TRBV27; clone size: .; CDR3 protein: CASIKQGALADTQYF; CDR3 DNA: TGTGCCAGCATAAAGCAGGGGGCGCTGGCAGATACGCAGTATTTT
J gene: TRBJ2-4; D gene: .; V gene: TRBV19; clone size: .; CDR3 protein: CASSSSRYKNIQYF; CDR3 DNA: TGTGCCAGTAGTTCCTCCCGTTATAAAAACATTCAGTACTTC
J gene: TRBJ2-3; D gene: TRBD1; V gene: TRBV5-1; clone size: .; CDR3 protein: CASSLEGQNTDTQYF; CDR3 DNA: TGCGCCAGCAGCTTGGAGGGACAGAACACAGATACGCAGTATTTT
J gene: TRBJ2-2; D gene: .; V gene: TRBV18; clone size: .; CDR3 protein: CASSPSPPSHSTGELFF; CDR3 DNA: TGTGCCAGCTCACCCTCCCCCCCTAGCCATTCCACCGGGGAGCTGTTTTTT
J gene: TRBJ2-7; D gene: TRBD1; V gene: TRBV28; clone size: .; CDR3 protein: CASSLSGTGGDEQYF; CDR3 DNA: TGTGCCAGCAGTTTATCCGGGACAGGGGGCGACGAGCAGTACTTC
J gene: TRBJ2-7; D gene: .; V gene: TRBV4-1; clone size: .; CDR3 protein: CASSRLPRAGHYEQYF; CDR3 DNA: TGCGCCAGCAGCCGGCTCCCTAGGGCGGGCCACTACGAGCAGTACTTC
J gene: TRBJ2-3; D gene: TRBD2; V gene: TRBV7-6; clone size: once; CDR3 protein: CASSQRSGGVADTQYF; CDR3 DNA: TGTGCCAGCAGCCAACGTAGCGGGGGGGTGGCAGATACGCAGTATTTT
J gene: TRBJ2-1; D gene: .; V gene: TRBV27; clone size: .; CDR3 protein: CAIRTRGVVNEQFF; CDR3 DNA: TGTGCCATCCGGACCCGCGGGGTGGTCAATGAGCAGTTCTTC
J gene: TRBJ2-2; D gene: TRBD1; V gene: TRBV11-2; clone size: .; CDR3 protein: CASSPGQGRAGELFF; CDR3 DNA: TGTGCCAGCAGCCCAGGACAGGGGAGGGCCGGGGAGCTGTTTTTT
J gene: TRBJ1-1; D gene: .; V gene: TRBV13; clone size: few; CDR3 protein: CASSFAGGTEAFF; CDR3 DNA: TGTGCCAGCAGCTTTGCGGGAGGCACTGAAGCTTTCTTT
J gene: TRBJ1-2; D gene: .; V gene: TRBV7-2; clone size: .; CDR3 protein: CASSNSYGYTF; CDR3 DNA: TGTGCCAGCAGCAACAGCTATGGCTACACCTTC
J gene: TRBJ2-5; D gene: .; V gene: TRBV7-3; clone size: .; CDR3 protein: CASSLGWQGRETQYF; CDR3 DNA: TGTGCCAGCAGCTTAGGTTGGCAGGGGCGAGAGACCCAGTACTTC
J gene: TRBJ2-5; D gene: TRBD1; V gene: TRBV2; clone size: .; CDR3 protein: CASSPNPRDRGRQETQYF; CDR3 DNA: TGTGCCAGCAGTCCCAACCCCCGGGACAGGGGCAGGCAAGAGACCCAGTACTTC
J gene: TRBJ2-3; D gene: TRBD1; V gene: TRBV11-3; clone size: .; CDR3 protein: CASSLDAWTGSADTQYF; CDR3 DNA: TGTGCCAGCAGCTTAGATGCGTGGACAGGGTCCGCAGATACGCAGTATTTT
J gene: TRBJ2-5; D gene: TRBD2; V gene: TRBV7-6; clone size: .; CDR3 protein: CASSLEASGAVQETQYF; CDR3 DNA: TGTGCCAGCAGCTTAGAAGCTAGCGGGGCGGTACAAGAGACCCAGTACTTC
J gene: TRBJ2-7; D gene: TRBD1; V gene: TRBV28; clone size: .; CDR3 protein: CASTPRGTGSYEQYF; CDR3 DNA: TGTGCCAGCACCCCAAGGGGGACAGGGTCCTACGAGCAGTACTTC
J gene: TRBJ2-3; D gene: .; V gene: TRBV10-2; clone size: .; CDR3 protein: CASGATDTQYF; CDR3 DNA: TGCGCCAGCGGGGCCACAGATACGCAGTATTTT
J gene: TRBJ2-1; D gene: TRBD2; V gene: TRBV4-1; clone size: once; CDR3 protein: CASSQNGRGTLDDEQFF; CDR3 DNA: TGCGCCAGCAGCCAGAATGGGAGGGGTACCTTGGATGATGAGCAGTTCTTC
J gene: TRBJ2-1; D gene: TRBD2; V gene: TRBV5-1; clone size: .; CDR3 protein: CASSPGLAGGLFTYNEQFF; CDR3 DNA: TGCGCCAGCAGCCCAGGACTAGCGGGGGGGCTTTTTACCTACAATGAGCAGTTCTTC
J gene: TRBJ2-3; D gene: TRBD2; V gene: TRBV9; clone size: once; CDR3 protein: CASSVAGSGDTQYF; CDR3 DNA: TGTGCCAGCAGCGTAGCGGGTAGCGGGGATACGCAGTATTTT
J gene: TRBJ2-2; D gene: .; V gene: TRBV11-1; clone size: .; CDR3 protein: CASSLMSTGMVGTGELFF; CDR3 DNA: TGTGCCAGCAGCTTAATGAGTACAGGGATGGTTGGCACCGGGGAGCTGTTTTTT
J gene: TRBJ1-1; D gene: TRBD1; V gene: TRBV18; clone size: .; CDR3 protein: CASSPPTGYGTEAFF; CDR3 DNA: TGTGCCAGCTCACCACCGACAGGGTATGGCACTGAAGCTTTCTTT
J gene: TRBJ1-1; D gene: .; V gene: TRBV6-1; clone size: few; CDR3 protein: CASSEHLNTEAFF; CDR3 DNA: TGTGCCAGCAGTGAGCACCTAAACACTGAAGCTTTCTTT
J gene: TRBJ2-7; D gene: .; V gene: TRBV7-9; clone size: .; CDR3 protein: CASSFSGASYEQYF; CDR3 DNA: TGTGCCAGCAGCTTTTCAGGGGCCTCCTACGAGCAGTACTTC
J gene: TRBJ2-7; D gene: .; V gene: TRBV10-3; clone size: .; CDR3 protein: CAVTGLPLYEQYF; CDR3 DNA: TGTGCCGTGACGGGACTTCCGCTCTACGAGCAGTACTTC
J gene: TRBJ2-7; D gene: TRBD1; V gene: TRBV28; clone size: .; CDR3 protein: CASRDRVSYEQYF; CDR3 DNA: TGTGCCAGCCGGGACAGGGTTTCTTACGAGCAGTACTTC
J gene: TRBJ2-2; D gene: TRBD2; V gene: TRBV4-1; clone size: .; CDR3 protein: CASSPGLAGGQVTGELFF; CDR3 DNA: TGCGCCAGCAGCCCGGGACTAGCGGGGGGGCAGGTCACCGGGGAGCTGTTTTTT
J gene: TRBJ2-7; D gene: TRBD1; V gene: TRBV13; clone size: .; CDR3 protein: CASSLGTGDHEQYF; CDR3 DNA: TGTGCCAGCAGCCTCGGGACAGGGGACCACGAGCAGTACTTC
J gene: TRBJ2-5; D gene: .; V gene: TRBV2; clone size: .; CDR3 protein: CASTLQEQETQYF; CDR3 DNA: TGTGCCAGCACCCTACAGGAGCAAGAGACCCAGTACTTC
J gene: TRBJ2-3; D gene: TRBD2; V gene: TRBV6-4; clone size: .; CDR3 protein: CASSSGGSGDTQYF; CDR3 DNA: TGTGCCAGCAGTAGCGGGGGGAGCGGCGATACGCAGTATTTT
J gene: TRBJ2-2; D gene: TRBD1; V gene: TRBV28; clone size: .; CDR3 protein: CASSTTGGRAGELFF; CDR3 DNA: TGTGCCAGCAGTACGACAGGGGGCCGAGCCGGGGAGCTGTTTTTT
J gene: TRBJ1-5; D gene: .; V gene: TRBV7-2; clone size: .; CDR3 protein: CASSLDSQPQHF; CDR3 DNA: TGTGCCAGCAGCTTAGATAGTCAGCCCCAGCATTTT